This TCR beta chain was observed in a study of T cells after yellow fever vaccination. Study-wide background: The authors prepared low-cell-number fractions using SMART-Seq v4 Ultra Low Input.

In its sample, this clonotype was seen many times. General observations from the study: Most primary-vaccination clones recurred post-booster (roughly 97% CD4, 88% CD8). Clonotype sharing between CD4 and CD8 compartments was small.

MiXCR was run by TCRdb on the 5' RACE reads, yielding one entry per CDR3 protein. The sample includes tens of thousands of distinct CDR3 sequences, under 12% seen only once; the top ten take roughly 12%. This specimen consisted of PBMCs, either bulk or a sorted T-cell subset (CD4+, CD8+, memory, or dextramer-sorted; not recorded which), obtained more than 14 days after the first yellow fever vaccination. This TCR was sampled from a man aged 18 to 29 who received the YFV17D yellow fever vaccine.

The CDR3 bases are TGTGCCAGCAGTGAGGCGGGGGAGGCCGGGGAGCTGTTTTTT. Translation: CASSEAGEAGELFF. This chain uses TRBV25-1 with TRBJ2-2; 7 nucleotides match TRBD2. The CDR3 is 14 residues long. Germline V gene data show CDR1 as MGHDK and CDR2 as SYGVNS. Unmatched junction bases numbered 4, after V lost 3 bases and J lost 6 bases.